The next 20 T cell receptor delta chains were all read from a single sample in a study of γδ T cells in repeated Plasmodium falciparum infection. TCRdb fed the multiplex PCR reads into CATT to redo clone calling. The sample records 45,000 to 50,000 delta-chain clones, 1.5% to 2% being singletons. Gammadelta T cells were flow-sorted from PBMC into Vgamma9/Vdelta2+ and Vdelta2-negative populations for bulk analysis. Sequencing was done on a sample of gamma-delta T cells from blood. The receptor source for this set is a pool of human donors (malaria-infected and uninfected, not separated).

This clone was counted between two and nine times. TCRdb has a much larger clone's protein, which differs at residues 15 and 16 from the translation of this DNA, likely because of a read error; what is shown is the protein translated from the DNA. The rearrangement joins TRDV1 to TRDJ1, with D perhaps assigned TRDD2 or TRDD3 (6 bases each). Since TCRdb gives no J gene, matching the DNA to germline was used here to assign it. This CDR3 contains 20 residues. Germline assignment: CDR1 TSWWSYY and CDR2 QGS. The CDR3 DNA sequence: TGTGCTCTTGGGTCACAAGGCGGTCCTACGGCTCTGGGGATCACCGCTAAACTCATCTTT. Its translation is CALGSQGGPTALGITAKLIF.

In this sample, this clone is medium-sized. In the same sample, other DNA sequences code for this CDR3. The rearrangement joins TRDV1 to TRDJ1; 10 bases agree with TRDD3. The CDR3 is made up of 20 amino acids. Losses at the gene ends were 2 bases for V and 0 bases for J; bases not matched to a gene: 15. CDR1 is TSWWSYY, CDR2 QGS, per germline. DNA of the CDR3: TGTGCTCTTGGGGAATTTGCGGTACGCTGGGGGATAAGGTACACCGATAAACTCATCTTT. It is translated as CALGEFAVRWGIRYTDKLIF.

Turning to this clone: The TCRdb protein, from a much larger clone, departs from this DNA's translation at residue 8, likely by read error; the protein shown derives from the DNA. V is TRDV1 and J is TRDJ1; D perhaps matches TRDD3 (6 bases). As TCRdb names no J gene, one was assigned here on the basis of a DNA match to germline. Germline loops: CDR1 TSWWSYY, CDR2 QGS. Deletions cut 2 bases from V and 1 base from J, with 17 bases between. CDR3 size: 17 residues. The CDR3 loop is CALGETSCWGSTDKLIF. The CDR3 DNA follows: TGTGCTCTTGGGGAAACGTCCTGCTGGGGATCCACCGATAAACTCATCTTT.

This clone was counted many times. This is likely an artifact of a read error, given a far larger clone one base away. The same CDR3 arises from other DNA sequences in this sample as well. This chain uses TRDV1 with TRDJ1; TRDD3 matches at 8 bases. CDR3 size: 22 residues. Germline V CDR1 and CDR2: TSWWSYY, QGS. V shed 5 bases, J shed 0 bases, and the junction held 26 bases outside the gene matches. In DNA, the CDR3 is TGTGCTCTTGGGTTTTCCGGCTACACGCCCCTGGGGGACCGAACCTACACCGATAAACTCATCTTT. Residues: CALGFSGYTPLGDRTYTDKLIF.

This clone has more than one count but fewer than ten. A far larger clone lies a single base away; this is likely a read error. Other DNA sequences in the sample encode the same CDR3. For the CDR3, the DNA is TGTGCTCTTGGGCTCCCATTAGGCCGTAGTACTGGGGGATACGGAACTACCGATAAACTCATCTTT. Translated, it gives CALGLPLGRSTGGYGTTDKLIF. The chain employs TRDV1 and TRDJ1; TRDD3 matches 13 bases. The J gene is not listed in TCRdb, so it was assigned here from a DNA match to germline. The length of the CDR3 is 22 residues. V lost 5 bases to trimming and J lost 2 bases; unmatched junction nucleotides: 23. Germline V CDR1 and CDR2: TSWWSYY, QGS.

About this clone: The protein recorded in TCRdb matches a much larger clone and deviates from this DNA's translation at residue 22, suggesting a read error; the protein here is obtained by translating the DNA. The V segment is TRDV1, and no J call was made; TRDD3 reflects the table's D call only, with no check against the DNA. Germline V gene data show CDR1 as TSWWSYY and CDR2 as QGS. The CDR3 has 24 residues. The chain's CDR3 is CALGELTLGDYWYWGAQYTDKPIF. The CDR3 DNA reads TGTGCTCTTGGGGAACTAACTCTGGGGGACTACTGGTACTGGGGGGCCCAGTACACCGATAAACCCATCTTT.

This clone was detected only a few times. TCRdb records a much larger clone's protein for this DNA, with a difference at residue 13 that likely arises from a read error; the protein given is the translation of the DNA. V gene TRDV2 combines with J gene TRDJ1; 13 positions agree with TRDD3. TCRdb is silent on the J gene; assignment here came from matching the DNA to germline. The V segment lost 0 bases and the J segment 0 bases; nucleotides outside the gene matches: 15. Germline V gene lookup returns CDR1 GEAIGNYY and CDR2 EKD. CDR3 length: 21 residues. CDR3 region: CACDTLVLGDTNPDHTDKLIF. The CDR3 bases are TGTGCCTGTGACACCCTCGTACTGGGGGATACGAATCCGGACCACACCGATAAACTCATCTTT.

This clone showed up just a few times. This clone may be a read error of a much larger clone one base away. The sample carries other DNA sequences with the same CDR3. The chain carries TRDV2 and TRDJ3, with 10 nucleotides matching TRDD3. The J gene comes from matching the DNA to germline here; TCRdb lacks it. Germline assignment: CDR1 GEAIGNYY and CDR2 EKD. The CDR3 is made up of 19 amino acids. V was pared by 7 bases and J by 10 bases, with 21 bases of the junction left unmatched. CDR3 sequence reads: CACDSLLGDPPPETRQMFF. The DNA of the CDR3 is TGTGCCTGCGATAGTTTACTGGGGGATCCTCCTCCGGAAACCCGACAGATGTTTTTC.

This clone turned up a few times. This probably arose from a read error, given a far larger clone one base away. CDR3 region: CACDTIGGYTDKLIF. CDR3 in DNA: TGTGCCTGCGACACGATCGGGGGATACACCGATAAACTCATCTTT. V gene TRDV2 combines with J gene TRDJ1; TRDD3 aligns across 7 bases. The J gene is not listed in TCRdb, so it was assigned here from a DNA match to germline. In germline, CDR1 is GEAIGNYY, CDR2 EKD. The CDR3 has 15 amino acids.

Comment on this clone: TCRdb's entry gives the protein of a much larger clone, which mismatches this DNA's translation at residue 12, likely from a read error; the protein reported here is translated from the DNA. The chain uses TRDV3 and TRDJ1, with D possibly being TRDD3 (6 bases). CDR3 length: 17 residues. The ends were cut back, 2 bases at V and 3 bases at J, with 25 bases in the middle. The germline V gene has CDR1 TVYSNPD and CDR2 GDNSRS (reference sequence). CDR3 DNA sequence: TGTGCCTTTTCCACGATATACGATACGGCCCCCGCCGATAAACTCATCTTT. Protein: CAFSTIYDTAPADKLIF.

This clone was detected ten times or more. A read error may explain this, as a much larger clone is one base away. This chain connects TRDV1 to TRDJ1, with 7 bases aligning to TRDD3. Germline V lookup: CDR1 TSWWSYY, CDR2 QGS. The CDR3 length is 23 residues. V dropped 1 base and J dropped 1; count of bases not matched to a gene: 27. The CDR3 is CALGEPGGGPRGLWGQSTDKLIF. CDR3 DNA sequence: TGTGCTCTTGGGGAACCTGGAGGTGGTCCCCGAGGACTCTGGGGGCAATCCACCGATAAACTCATCTTT.

Comments on this clone: The protein recorded in TCRdb matches a much larger clone and deviates from this DNA's translation at residue 6, suggesting a read error; the protein here is obtained by translating the DNA. V and J are TRDV1 and TRDJ1; 7 bases are shared with TRDD3. The J gene is not listed in TCRdb, so it was assigned here from a DNA match to germline. Germline-derived CDR1 and CDR2 are TSWWSYY and QGS. This CDR3 spans 17 amino acids. The ends lost 4 bases at V and 0 bases at J; junction bases unmatched: 11. The CDR3 spells CALGVALGGRYTDKLIF. CDR3 DNA sequence: TGTGCTCTTGGGGTTGCGCTGGGGGGCCGGTACACCGATAAACTCATCTTT.

The table lists this clone with a few counts. TCRdb's entry gives the protein of a much larger clone, which mismatches this DNA's translation at residue 13, likely from a read error; the protein reported here is translated from the DNA. V and J are TRDV2 and TRDJ1; 12 nucleotides agree with TRDD3. Here the J gene was assigned by germline matching of the DNA, as TCRdb has none. Germline V CDR1 and CDR2: GEAIGNYY, EKD. The ends lost 1 base at V and 0 bases at J; junction bases unmatched: 11. This CDR3 comprises 19 residues. Here the CDR3 reads CACDTLRLGDTGNTDKLIF. The DNA of the CDR3 is TGTGCCTGTGACACTCTACGACTGGGGGATACAGGTAACACCGATAAACTCATCTTT.

This clone was seen only a few times. For this DNA, TCRdb reports the protein of a much larger clone, which diverges at residue 14, most likely from a read error; the protein presented here is translated directly from the DNA. This sequence joins TRDV1 and TRDJ1; tentative D call: TRDD3 (5 bases). The J gene, not given by TCRdb, was assigned here from a germline match of the nucleotide sequence. Trimming removed 0 bases from V and 3 bases from J, with 23 bases in between. CDR3 length: 19 residues. Germline CDR1 is TSWWSYY and CDR2 is QGS. The CDR3 is CALGELLSPRWGYADKLIF. For the CDR3, the DNA is TGTGCTCTTGGGGAACTTCTCTCACCCCGATGGGGTTACGCCGATAAACTCATCTTT.

This clone was recorded a few times. The amino acid sequence in TCRdb belongs to a much larger clone and departs from this DNA's translation at residue 17, likely a sequencing read error; the sequence shown is translated from the DNA. TRDV1 is the V gene, and the J gene was not called; the D call in the table, TRDD3, was not verified against the DNA. The CDR3 contains 19 residues. Per germline, CDR1 TSWWSYY and CDR2 QGS. The CDR3 nucleotides read TGTGCTCTTGGGAATTCTGGGTACTGGGGGACAGAATACACCGATAAACCCATCTTT. Translation: CALGNSGYWGTEYTDKPIF.

Only a few counts were recorded for this clone. The protein that TCRdb holds for this DNA derives from a much larger clone and differs from the translated DNA at residue 22, which likely indicates a read error; the protein shown here is translated from the DNA. The J segment was not called; the V segment is TRDV1; the listed D gene, TRDD3, was not tested against the DNA. The CDR3 loop spans 24 amino acids. Per the germline V gene, CDR1 is TSWWSYY and CDR2 is QGS. CDR3 sequence reads: CALGEGRGLYLSPGGKTGTDKPIF. CDR3 bases: TGTGCTCTTGGGGAAGGGAGAGGTTTGTATCTCTCTCCCGGGGGAAAAACCGGCACCGATAAACCCATCTTT.

In its sample, this clone was seen a few times. This DNA translates differently at residue 11 from the TCRdb protein, which is that of a much larger clone; a read error is likely, and the protein shown is the DNA's own translation. The rearrangement links TRDV1 to TRDJ1, with D maybe TRDD2 (5 bases). The J gene, not given by TCRdb, was assigned here from a germline match of the nucleotide sequence. The CDR3 runs to 21 residues. V was cut by 1 base and J by 5 bases, with 32 bases left in between. In germline, CDR1 is TSWWSYY, CDR2 QGS. Written as DNA, the CDR3 is TGTGCTCTTGGGGAACACCGCATGCGACTGAGGGCTCTCCTTCTCTTGGATAAACTCATCTTT. This sequence encodes CALGEHRMRLRALLLLDKLIF.

This clone was observed at least ten times. The chain uses TRDV1 and TRDJ1; TRDD3 aligns across 9 bases. CDR1 is TSWWSYY and CDR2 is QGS in the germline V gene. The CDR3 consists of 21 residues. J gave up 2 bases and V 3 bases, and 22 bases lay outside the gene matches. The chain's CDR3 is CALGDGLLTQQTGGVTDKLIF. The CDR3 DNA reads as TGTGCTCTTGGGGATGGCCTTCTTACACAACAAACTGGGGGAGTTACCGATAAACTCATCTTT.

A word on this clone: The protein TCRdb lists belongs to a much larger clone and differs from this DNA's translation at residue 9, which points to a read error; the protein shown is made from the DNA. As DNA, the CDR3 is TGTGCTCTTGGGGGAATAGGGGGGGGTCTGTACACCGATAAACTCATCTTT. Protein: CALGGIGGGLYTDKLIF. The V and J genes are TRDV1 and TRDJ1; D might be TRDD1 or TRDD3, each matching 5 bases. TCRdb carries no J gene annotation; the J gene was assigned here by matching the DNA with germline. V was shortened by 4 bases and J by 0 bases, with 18 bases between the two germline ends. The CDR3 totals 17 residues. Per the germline V gene, CDR1 is TSWWSYY and CDR2 is QGS.

On this clone: The TCRdb record carries a much larger clone's protein, which differs from this DNA's translation at residue 21; a read error is the likely cause, and the protein listed here is the DNA translation. The chain couples TRDV1 to TRDJ1; 10 bases are a match to TRDD3. The CDR3 contains 23 residues. Germline-derived CDR1 and CDR2 are TSWWSYY and QGS. As DNA, the CDR3 is TGTGCTCTTGGGGAACGGTATCCTACAGGAGGGTGGGGGATACCCCCCTACACCGATAAACCCATCTTT. Translating gives CALGERYPTGGWGIPPYTDKPIF.